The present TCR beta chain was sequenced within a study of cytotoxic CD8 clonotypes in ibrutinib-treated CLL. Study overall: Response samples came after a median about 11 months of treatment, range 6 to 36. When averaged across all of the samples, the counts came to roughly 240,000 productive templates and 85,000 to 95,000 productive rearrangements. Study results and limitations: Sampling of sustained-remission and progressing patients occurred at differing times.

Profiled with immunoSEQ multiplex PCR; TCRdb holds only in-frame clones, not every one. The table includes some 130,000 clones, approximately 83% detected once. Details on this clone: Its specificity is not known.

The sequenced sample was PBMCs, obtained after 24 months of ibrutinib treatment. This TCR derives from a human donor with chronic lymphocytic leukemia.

CDR3 sequence (DNA): TGTGCCAGCAGCTCACAGGGATACGAGCAGTACTTC. It specifies CASSSQGYEQYF. The J gene is TRBJ2-7, the V gene TRBV7-2, with TRBD1 as a possible D gene (6 bases). CDR1 is SGHTA and CDR2 is FQGNSA in the germline V gene. V was trimmed by 4 bases and J by 4 bases, leaving 8 bases between them. The CDR3 spans 12 residues.